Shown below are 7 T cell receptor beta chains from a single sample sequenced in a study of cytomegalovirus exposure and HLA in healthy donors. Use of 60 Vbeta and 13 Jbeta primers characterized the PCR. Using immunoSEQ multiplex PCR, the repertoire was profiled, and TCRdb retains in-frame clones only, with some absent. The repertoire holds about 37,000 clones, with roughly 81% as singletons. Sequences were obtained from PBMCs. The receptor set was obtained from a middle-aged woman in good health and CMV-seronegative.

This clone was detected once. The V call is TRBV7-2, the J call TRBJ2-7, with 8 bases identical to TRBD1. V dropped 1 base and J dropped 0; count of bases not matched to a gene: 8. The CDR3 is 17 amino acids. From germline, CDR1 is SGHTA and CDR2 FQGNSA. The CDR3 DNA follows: TGTGCCAGCAGCTTAGGGGTGGACAGGGAGGACTCCTACGAGCAGTACGTC. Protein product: CASSLGVDREDSYEQYV.

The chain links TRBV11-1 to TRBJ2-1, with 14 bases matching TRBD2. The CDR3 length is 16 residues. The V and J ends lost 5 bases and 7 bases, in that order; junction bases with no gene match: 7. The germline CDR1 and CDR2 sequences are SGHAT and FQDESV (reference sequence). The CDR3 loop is CASSTRTSGGLNEQFF. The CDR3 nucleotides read TGTGCCAGCAGCACGCGGACTAGCGGGGGGCTAAATGAGCAGTTCTTC.

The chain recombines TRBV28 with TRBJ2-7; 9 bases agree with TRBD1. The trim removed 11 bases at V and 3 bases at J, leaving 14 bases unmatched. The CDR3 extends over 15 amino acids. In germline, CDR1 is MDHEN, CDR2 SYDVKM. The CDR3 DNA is TGTGCCGGGAGGGACAGGGACTTTCTTCGCTACGAGCAGTACGTC. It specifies CAGRDRDFLRYEQYV.

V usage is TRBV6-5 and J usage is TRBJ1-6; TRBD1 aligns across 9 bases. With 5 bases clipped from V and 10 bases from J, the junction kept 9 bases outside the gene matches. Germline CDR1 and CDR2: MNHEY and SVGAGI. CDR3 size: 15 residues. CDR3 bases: TGTGCCAGCAGTACCCAACAGGGGGCCGGCTCACCCCTCCACTTT. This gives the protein CASSTQQGAGSPLHF.

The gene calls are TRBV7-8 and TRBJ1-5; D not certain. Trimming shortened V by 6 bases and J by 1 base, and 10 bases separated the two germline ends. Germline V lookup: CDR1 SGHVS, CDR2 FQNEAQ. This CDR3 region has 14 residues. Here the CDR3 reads CASSRLGSNQPQHF. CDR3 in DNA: TGTGCCAGCAGTAGGCTAGGAAGCAATCAGCCCCAGCATTTT.

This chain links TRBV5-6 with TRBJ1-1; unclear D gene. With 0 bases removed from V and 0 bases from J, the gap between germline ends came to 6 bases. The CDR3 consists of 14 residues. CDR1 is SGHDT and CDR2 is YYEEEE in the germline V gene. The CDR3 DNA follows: TGTGCCAGCAGCTTGGGTTCTCTGAACACTGAAGCTTTCTTT. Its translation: CASSLGSLNTEAFF.

The CDR3 DNA follows: TGCGCCAGCAGCCACGGGACAGGGGGCTATAATGAGCAGTTCTTC. This sequence encodes CASSHGTGGYNEQFF. J is TRBJ2-1 and V is TRBV5-1, with 12 bases lining up with TRBD1. The V gene end was trimmed by 4 bases and the J gene end by 7 bases; junction bases not matched to a gene: 6. CDR3 length equals 15 residues. Germline V gene lookup returns CDR1 SGHRS and CDR2 YFSETQ.